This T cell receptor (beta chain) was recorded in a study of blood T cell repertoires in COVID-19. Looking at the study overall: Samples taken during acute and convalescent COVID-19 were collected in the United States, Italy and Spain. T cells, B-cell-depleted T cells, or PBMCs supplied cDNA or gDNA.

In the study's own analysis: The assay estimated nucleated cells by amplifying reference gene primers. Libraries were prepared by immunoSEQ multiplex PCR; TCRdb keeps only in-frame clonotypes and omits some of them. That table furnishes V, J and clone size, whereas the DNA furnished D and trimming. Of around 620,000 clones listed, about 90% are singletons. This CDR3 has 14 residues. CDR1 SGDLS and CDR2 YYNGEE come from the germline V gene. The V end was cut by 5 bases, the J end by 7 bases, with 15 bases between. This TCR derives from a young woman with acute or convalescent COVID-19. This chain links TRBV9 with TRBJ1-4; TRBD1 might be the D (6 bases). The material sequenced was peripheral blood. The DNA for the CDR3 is TGTGCCAGCAGTCGGGAGGGGGTATTTGAAAAACTGTTTTTT. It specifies CASSREGVFEKLFF.